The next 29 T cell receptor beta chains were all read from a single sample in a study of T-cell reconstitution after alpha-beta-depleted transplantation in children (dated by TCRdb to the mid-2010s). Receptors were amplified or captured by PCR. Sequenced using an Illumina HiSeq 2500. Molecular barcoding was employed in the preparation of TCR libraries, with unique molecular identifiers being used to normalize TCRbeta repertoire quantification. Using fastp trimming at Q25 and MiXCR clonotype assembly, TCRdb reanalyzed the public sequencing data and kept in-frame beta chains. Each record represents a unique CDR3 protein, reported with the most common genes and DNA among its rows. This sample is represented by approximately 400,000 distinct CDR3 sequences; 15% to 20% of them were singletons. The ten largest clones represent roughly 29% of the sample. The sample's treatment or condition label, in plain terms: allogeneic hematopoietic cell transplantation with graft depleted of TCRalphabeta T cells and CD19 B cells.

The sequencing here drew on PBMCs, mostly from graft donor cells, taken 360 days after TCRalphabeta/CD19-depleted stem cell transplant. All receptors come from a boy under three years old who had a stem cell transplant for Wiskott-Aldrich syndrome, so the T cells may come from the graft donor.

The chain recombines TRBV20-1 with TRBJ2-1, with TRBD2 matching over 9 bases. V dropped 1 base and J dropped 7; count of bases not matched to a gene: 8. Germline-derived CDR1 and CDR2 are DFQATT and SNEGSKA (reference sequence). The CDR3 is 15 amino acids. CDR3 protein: CSARVSAGGRNEQFF. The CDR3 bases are TGCAGTGCTAGAGTGTCGGCGGGGGGGCGAAATGAGCAGTTCTTC.

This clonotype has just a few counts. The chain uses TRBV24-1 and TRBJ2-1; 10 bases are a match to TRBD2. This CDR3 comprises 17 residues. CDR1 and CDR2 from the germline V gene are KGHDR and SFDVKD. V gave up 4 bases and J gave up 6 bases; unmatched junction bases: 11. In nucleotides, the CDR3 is TGTGCCACCAGTGAAACCCGCCTAGCGGGAGATCGCAATGAGCAGTTCTTC. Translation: CATSETRLAGDRNEQFF.

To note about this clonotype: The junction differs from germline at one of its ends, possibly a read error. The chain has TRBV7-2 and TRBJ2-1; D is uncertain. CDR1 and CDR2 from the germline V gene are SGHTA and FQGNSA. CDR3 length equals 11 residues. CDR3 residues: CATSTVFEQFF. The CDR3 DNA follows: TGTGCCACCAGCACGGTCTTTGAGCAGTTCTTC.

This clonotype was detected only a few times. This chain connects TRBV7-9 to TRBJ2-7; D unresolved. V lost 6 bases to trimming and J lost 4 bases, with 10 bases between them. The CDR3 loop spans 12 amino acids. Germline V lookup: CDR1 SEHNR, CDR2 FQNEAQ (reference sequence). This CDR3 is CASRAEDYEQYF. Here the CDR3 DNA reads TGTGCCAGCAGGGCCGAGGATTACGAGCAGTACTTC. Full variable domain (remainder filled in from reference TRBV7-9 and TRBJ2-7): DTGVSQNPRHKITKRGQNVTFRCDPISEHNRLYWYRQTLGQGPEFLTYFQNEAQLEKSRLLSDRFSAERPKGSFSTLEIQRTEQGDSAMYLCASRAEDYEQYFGPGTRLTVT.

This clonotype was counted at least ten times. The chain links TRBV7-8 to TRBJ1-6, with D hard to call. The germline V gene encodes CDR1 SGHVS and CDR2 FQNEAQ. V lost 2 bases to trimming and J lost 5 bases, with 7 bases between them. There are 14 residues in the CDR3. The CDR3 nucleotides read TGTGCCAGCAGCTTATTGAGTAATAATTCACCCCTCCACTTT. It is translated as CASSLLSNNSPLHF.

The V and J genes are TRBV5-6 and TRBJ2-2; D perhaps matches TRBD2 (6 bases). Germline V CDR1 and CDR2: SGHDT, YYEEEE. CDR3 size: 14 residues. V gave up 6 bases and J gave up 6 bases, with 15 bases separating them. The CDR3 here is CASTPFGGSGELFF. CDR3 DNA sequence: TGTGCCAGCACCCCCTTTGGGGGGTCCGGGGAGCTGTTTTTT.

This CDR3 is CASSLKSGEQYF. CDR3 DNA: TGTGCCAGCAGTCTCAAATCTGGCGAGCAGTACTTC. V usage is TRBV7-9 and J usage is TRBJ2-7; the D is unclear. The CDR3 is 12 amino acids. The germline CDR1 and CDR2 sequences are SEHNR and FQNEAQ (reference sequence). The V and J ends lost 6 bases and 6 bases respectively, with 12 bases between them.

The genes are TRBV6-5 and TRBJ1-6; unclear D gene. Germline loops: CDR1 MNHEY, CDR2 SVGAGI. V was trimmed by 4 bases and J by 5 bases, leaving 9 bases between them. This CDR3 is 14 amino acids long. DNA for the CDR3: TGTGCCAGCAGTTCCGTGGGTAATAATTCACCCCTCCACTTT. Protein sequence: CASSSVGNNSPLHF.

DNA of the CDR3: TGTGCCAGCAGTTTAGTAGAGTATAAAGCCAAAAACATTCAGTACTTC. It specifies CASSLVEYKAKNIQYF. The gene calls are TRBV12-3 or TRBV12-4 and TRBJ2-4; no definite D call. This CDR3 is 16 amino acids long. The germline V and J ends were trimmed by 1 base and 0 bases, with 10 bases remaining between them.

The CDR3 loop is CSVGTIRGETQYF. In nucleotides, the CDR3 is TGCAGCGTTGGGACCATTAGGGGAGAGACCCAGTACTTC. The J gene is TRBJ2-5, the V gene TRBV29-1, with a tentative D call TRBD1 (5 bases). The CDR3 is made up of 13 amino acids. V dropped 4 bases and J dropped 4 bases, with 13 bases sitting between them. Germline-derived CDR1 and CDR2 are SQVTM and ANQGSEA.

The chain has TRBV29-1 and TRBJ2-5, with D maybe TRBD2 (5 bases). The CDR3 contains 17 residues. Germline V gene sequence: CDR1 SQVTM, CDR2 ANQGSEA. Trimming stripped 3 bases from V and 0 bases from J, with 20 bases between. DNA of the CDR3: TGCAGCGTTGAGAGGGCCGGAGGCAACTACAACCAAGAGACCCAGTACTTC. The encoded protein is CSVERAGGNYNQETQYF.

The CDR3: CASSKGTGADTGELFF. The DNA for the CDR3 is TGTGCCAGCAGCAAAGGGACAGGGGCGGACACCGGGGAGCTGTTTTTT. J is TRBJ2-2 and V is TRBV21-1; the table's D call TRBD1 went unverified against the DNA. TRBV21-1 is noted as a pseudogene. The CDR3 sequence is 16 residues long.

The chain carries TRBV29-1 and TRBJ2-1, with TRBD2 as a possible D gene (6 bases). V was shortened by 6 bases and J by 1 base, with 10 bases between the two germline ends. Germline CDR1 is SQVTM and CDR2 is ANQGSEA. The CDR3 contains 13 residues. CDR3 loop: CSVLGGSYNEQFF. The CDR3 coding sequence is TGCAGCGTACTTGGAGGGTCCTACAATGAGCAGTTCTTC.

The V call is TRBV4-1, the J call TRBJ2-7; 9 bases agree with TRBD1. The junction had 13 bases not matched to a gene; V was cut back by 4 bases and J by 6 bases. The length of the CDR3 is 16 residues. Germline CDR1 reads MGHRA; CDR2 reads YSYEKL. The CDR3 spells CASSPPPGTGTTEQYF. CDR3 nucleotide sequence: TGCGCCAGCAGCCCCCCCCCCGGGACAGGGACCACCGAGCAGTACTTC.

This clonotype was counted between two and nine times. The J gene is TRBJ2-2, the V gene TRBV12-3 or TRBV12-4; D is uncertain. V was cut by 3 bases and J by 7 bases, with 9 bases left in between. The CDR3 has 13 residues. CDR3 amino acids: CASSFKRDGELFF. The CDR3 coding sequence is TGTGCCAGCAGTTTTAAGAGAGACGGGGAGCTGTTTTTT.

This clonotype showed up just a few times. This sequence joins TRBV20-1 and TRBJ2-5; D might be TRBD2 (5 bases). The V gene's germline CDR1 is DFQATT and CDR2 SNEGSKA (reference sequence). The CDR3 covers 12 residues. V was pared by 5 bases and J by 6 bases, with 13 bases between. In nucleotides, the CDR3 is TGCAGTGCTGCTCTGGGCGGGCAGACCCAGTACTTC. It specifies CSAALGGQTQYF.

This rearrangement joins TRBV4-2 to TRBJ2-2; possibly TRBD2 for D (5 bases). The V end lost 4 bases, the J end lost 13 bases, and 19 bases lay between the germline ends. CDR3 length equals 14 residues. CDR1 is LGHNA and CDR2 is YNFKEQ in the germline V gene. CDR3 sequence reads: CASSPGLHTWVLFF. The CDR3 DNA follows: TGTGCCAGCAGCCCTGGACTGCACACCTGGGTGCTGTTTTTT.

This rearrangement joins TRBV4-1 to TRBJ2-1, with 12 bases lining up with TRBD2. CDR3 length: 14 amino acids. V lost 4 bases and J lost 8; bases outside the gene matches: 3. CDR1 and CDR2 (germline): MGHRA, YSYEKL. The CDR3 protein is CASSPGTSGHEQFF. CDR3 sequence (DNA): TGCGCCAGCAGCCCCGGGACTAGCGGGCATGAGCAGTTCTTC.

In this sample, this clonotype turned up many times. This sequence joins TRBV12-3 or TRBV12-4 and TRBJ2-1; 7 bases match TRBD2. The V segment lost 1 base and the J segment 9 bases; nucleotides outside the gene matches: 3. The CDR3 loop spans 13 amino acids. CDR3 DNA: TGTGCCAGCAGTTTAGGGACTAGGGGTGAGCAGTTCTTC. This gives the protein CASSLGTRGEQFF.

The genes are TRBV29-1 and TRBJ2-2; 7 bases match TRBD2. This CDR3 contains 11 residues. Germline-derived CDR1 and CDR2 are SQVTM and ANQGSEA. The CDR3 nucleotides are TGCGGCGGGGGATACACCGGGGAGCTGTTTTTT. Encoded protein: CGGGYTGELFF.

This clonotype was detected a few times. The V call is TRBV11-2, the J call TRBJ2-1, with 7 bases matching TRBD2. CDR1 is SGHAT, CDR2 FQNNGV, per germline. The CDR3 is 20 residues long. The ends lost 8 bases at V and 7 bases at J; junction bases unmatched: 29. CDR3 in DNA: TGTGCCAGCTTCCACGGACGACTATTAACGGGGGGTAAAAGGACGAATGAGCAGTTCTTC. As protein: CASFHGRLLTGGKRTNEQFF.

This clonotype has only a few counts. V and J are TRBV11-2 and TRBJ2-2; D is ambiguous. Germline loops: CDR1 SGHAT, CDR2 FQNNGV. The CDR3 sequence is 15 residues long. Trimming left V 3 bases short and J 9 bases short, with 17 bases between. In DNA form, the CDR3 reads TGTGCCAGCAGCTTGGGGTTCACACCGCGGCGGGAGCTGTTTTTT. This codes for CASSLGFTPRRELFF.

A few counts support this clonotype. The CDR3 loop reads CASSARIMGGTQYF. The CDR3, as DNA: TGTGCCAGCAGCGCCCGAATCATGGGGGGGACCCAGTACTTC. V usage is TRBV7-9 and J usage is TRBJ2-5; weak D call: TRBD2 (6 bases). The CDR3 runs 14 residues. Trimming removed 5 bases at V and 7 bases at J, with 17 bases between. CDR1 and CDR2 (germline): SEHNR, FQNEAQ (reference sequence).

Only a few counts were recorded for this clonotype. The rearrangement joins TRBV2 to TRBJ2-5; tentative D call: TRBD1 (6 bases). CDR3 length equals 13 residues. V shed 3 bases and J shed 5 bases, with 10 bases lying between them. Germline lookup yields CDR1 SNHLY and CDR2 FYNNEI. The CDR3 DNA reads TGTGCCAGCAGTGAGGGGGCGGAGGAGACCCAGTACTTC. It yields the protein CASSEGAEETQYF. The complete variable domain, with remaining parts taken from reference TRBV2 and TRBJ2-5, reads EPEVTQTPSHQVTQMGQEVILRCVPISNHLYFYWYRQILGQKVEFLVSFYNNEISEKSEIFDDQFSVERPDGSNFTLKIRSTKLEDSAMYFCASSEGAEETQYFGPGTRLLVL.

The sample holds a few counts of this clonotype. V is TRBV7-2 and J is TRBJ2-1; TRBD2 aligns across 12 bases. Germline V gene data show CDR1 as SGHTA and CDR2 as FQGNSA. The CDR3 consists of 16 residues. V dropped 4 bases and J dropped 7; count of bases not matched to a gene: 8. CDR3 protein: CASSSSSGRAWNEQFF. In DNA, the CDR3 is TGTGCCAGCAGCTCTTCTAGCGGGAGGGCCTGGAATGAGCAGTTCTTC.

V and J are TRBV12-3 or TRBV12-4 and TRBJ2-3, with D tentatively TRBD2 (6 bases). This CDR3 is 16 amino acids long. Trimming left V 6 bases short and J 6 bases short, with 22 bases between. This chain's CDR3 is CASSPKGGAQWDTQYF. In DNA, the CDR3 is TGTGCCAGCAGCCCCAAGGGCGGGGCGCAATGGGATACGCAGTATTTT.

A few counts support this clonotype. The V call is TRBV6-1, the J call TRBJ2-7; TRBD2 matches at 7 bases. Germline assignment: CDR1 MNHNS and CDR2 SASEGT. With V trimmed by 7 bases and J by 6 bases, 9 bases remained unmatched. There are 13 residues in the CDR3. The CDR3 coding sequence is TGTGCCAGCAAAAAGACTAGCCCGGGCGAGCAGTACTTC. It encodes CASKKTSPGEQYF.

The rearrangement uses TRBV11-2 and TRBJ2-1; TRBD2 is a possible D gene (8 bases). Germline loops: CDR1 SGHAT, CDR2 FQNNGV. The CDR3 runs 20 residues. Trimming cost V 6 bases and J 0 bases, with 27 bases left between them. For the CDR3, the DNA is TGTGCCAGCAGTCGCAGGGGGGGCGGGATAGCGGGACGCTCCTACAATGAGCAGTTCTTC. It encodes CASSRRGGGIAGRSYNEQFF.

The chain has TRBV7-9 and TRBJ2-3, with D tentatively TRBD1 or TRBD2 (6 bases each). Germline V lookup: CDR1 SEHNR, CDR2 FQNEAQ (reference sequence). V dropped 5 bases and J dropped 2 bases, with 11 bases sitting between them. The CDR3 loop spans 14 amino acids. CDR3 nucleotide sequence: TGTGCCAGCAGCAGTCGGGGGCTCACAGATACGCAGTATTTT. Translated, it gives CASSSRGLTDTQYF.